This entry lists 17 T cell receptor beta chains sequenced from one sample in a study of OX40 agonist ivuxolimab in advanced cancers. Sequencing was performed with immunoSEQ multiplex PCR; in TCRdb, only in-frame clones are kept and a portion is missing. The repertoire holds tens of thousands of clones, with about 85% as singletons. The sequenced sample was CD4+ or CD8+ T cells sorted from blood, obtained in a trial of the OX40 agonist ivuxolimab. The receptors come from an adult with an advanced solid tumor such as melanoma, head and neck, liver or kidney cancer.

The rearrangement uses TRBV19 and TRBJ2-5; D is unclear. CDR3 size: 16 residues. Germline V gene sequence: CDR1 LNHDA, CDR2 SQIVND (reference sequence). Between the trimmed V and J ends, which lost 0 bases and 0 bases, there was a span of 11 bases. CDR3 loop: CASSIDRFGYQETQYF. CDR3 nucleotides: TGTGCCAGTAGTATAGATCGTTTCGGGTACCAAGAGACCCAGTACTTC.

The chain combines TRBV5-1 with TRBJ2-5; TRBD2 matches 14 bases. The CDR3 runs 18 residues. From germline, CDR1 is SGHRS and CDR2 YFSETQ. V was pared by 6 bases and J by 2 bases, with 12 bases of the junction left unmatched. The CDR3 nucleotides are TGCGCCAGCACCACCCGCGGGACTAGCGGGAGTGGGCAAGAGACCCAGTACTTC. It specifies CASTTRGTSGSGQETQYF.

This chain uses TRBV7-2 with TRBJ2-2; no clear D. CDR1 and CDR2 from the germline V gene are SGHTA and FQGNSA. V dropped 1 base and J dropped 6 bases, with 9 bases sitting between them. This CDR3 has 14 residues. The CDR3 reads CASSLEPLAGELFF. The CDR3 nucleotides are TGTGCCAGCAGCTTAGAGCCCCTCGCCGGGGAGCTGTTTTTT.

This sequence joins TRBV15 and TRBJ2-2; tentative D call: TRBD2 (6 bases). This CDR3 is 16 amino acids long. Trimming took 2 bases from V and 0 from J, leaving 10 bases between them. The germline CDR1 and CDR2 sequences are LNHNV and YYDKDF (reference sequence). The CDR3 protein is CATSRTGTPNTGELFF. The CDR3 DNA reads TGTGCCACCAGCAGAACCGGGACTCCGAACACCGGGGAGCTGTTTTTT.

The chain carries TRBV28 and TRBJ2-2, with D possibly being TRBD1 (6 bases). Germline V gene lookup returns CDR1 MDHEN and CDR2 SYDVKM. The CDR3 has 13 residues. V was trimmed by 10 bases and J by 2 bases, leaving 11 bases between them. CDR3 bases: TGTGCCACTAAACAGGGAAACACCGGGGAGCTGTTTTTT. It translates to CATKQGNTGELFF.

The CDR3 DNA sequence: TGCGCCAGCAGGGACGACAGGGGGTTAGGAACCGGGGAGCTGTTTTTT. Its translation: CASRDDRGLGTGELFF. The rearrangement uses TRBV5-1 and TRBJ2-2; 9 bases are a match to TRBD1. The CDR3 consists of 16 residues. Germline assignment: CDR1 SGHRS and CDR2 YFSETQ. The V segment lost 5 bases and the J segment 5 bases; nucleotides outside the gene matches: 10.

In this sample, this clone turned up once. V gene TRBV2 combines with J gene TRBJ2-7, with D possibly matching TRBD2 (5 bases). Germline lookup yields CDR1 SNHLY and CDR2 FYNNEI. The CDR3 runs to 12 residues. Trimming cost V 7 bases and J 6 bases, with 13 bases left between them. The CDR3, as DNA: TGTGCCAGCAATGACACCGCGGGCGAGCAGTACTTC. Protein sequence: CASNDTAGEQYF.

The CDR3 region has the DNA TGCGCCAGCAGCCAAGGACAGGGGCCCACAGATACGCAGTATTTT. Amino acids: CASSQGQGPTDTQYF. The chain recombines TRBV4-1 with TRBJ2-3, with 8 bases lining up with TRBD1. Unmatched junction bases numbered 2, after V lost 1 base and J lost 2 bases. CDR3 length: 15 amino acids. Germline assignment: CDR1 MGHRA and CDR2 YSYEKL.

The chain couples TRBV21-1 to TRBJ2-5; TRBD2, the table's D call, lacks a check against the DNA. TRBV21-1 is labeled a pseudogene. The CDR3 consists of 16 residues. As DNA, the CDR3 is TGTGCCAGCAGCAAAGGAAAGCGGGGGGTAAAAGAGACCCAGTACTTC. It codes for CASSKGKRGVKETQYF.

V and J are TRBV5-1 and TRBJ1-2; TRBD1 matches 8 bases. This CDR3 is built from 13 residues. Per the germline V gene, CDR1 is SGHRS and CDR2 is YFSETQ. V was clipped by 4 bases and J by 7 bases; unmatched bases: 6. CDR3 sequence (DNA): TGCGCCAGCAGCGTCGGACAGGGTGGTGGCTACACCTTC. Translated, it gives CASSVGQGGGYTF.

The chain is built from TRBV15 and TRBJ2-3; D unclear. Trimming took 5 bases from V and 2 from J, leaving 5 bases between them. The V gene's germline CDR1 is LNHNV and CDR2 YYDKDF (reference sequence). The CDR3 totals 12 residues. The CDR3 here is CATSGVTDTQYF. CDR3 coding DNA: TGTGCCACCAGCGGGGTCACAGATACGCAGTATTTT.

The V and J genes are TRBV5-1 and TRBJ2-1; TRBD1 or TRBD2 may be the D gene (5 bases each). The germline CDR1 and CDR2 sequences are SGHRS and YFSETQ. CDR3 length: 12 residues. Trimming pared 0 bases from V and 15 bases from J, leaving 13 bases between. DNA for the CDR3: TGCGCCAGCAGCTTGGTGGGGGAGAGGCCGTTCTTC. It codes for CASSLVGERPFF.

The rearrangement links TRBV4-1 to TRBJ1-3; no reliable D call. The CDR3 totals 16 residues. The ends were cut back, 0 bases at V and 0 bases at J, with 9 bases in the middle. Germline V lookup: CDR1 MGHRA, CDR2 YSYEKL. CDR3 residues: CASSQEGGPSGNTIYF. The CDR3 nucleotides read TGCGCCAGCAGCCAAGAAGGTGGTCCCTCTGGAAACACCATATATTTT.

A word on this clone: Other DNA sequences in the same sample also yield this CDR3. J is TRBJ1-1 and V is TRBV19; D possibly corresponds to TRBD1 (6 bases). The CDR3 is 14 residues long. V was pared by 6 bases and J by 4 bases, with 15 bases between. From germline, CDR1 is LNHDA and CDR2 SQIVND (reference sequence). CDR3: CASSPRGGSTEAFF. The DNA of the CDR3 is TGTGCCAGTAGCCCCAGGGGCGGGAGCACTGAAGCTTTCTTT.

The V and J genes are TRBV5-6 and TRBJ1-6; the match to TRBD1 covers 8 bases. V shed 4 bases, J shed 2 bases, and the junction held 11 bases outside the gene matches. CDR1 SGHDT and CDR2 YYEEEE come from the germline V gene. There are 18 residues in the CDR3. The chain's CDR3 is CASSAGRDRFTYNSPLHF. In DNA form, the CDR3 reads TGTGCCAGCAGCGCTGGCCGGGACAGGTTCACCTATAATTCACCCCTCCACTTT.

The chain joins TRBV5-1 to TRBJ1-1, with D uncertain. Germline loops: CDR1 SGHRS, CDR2 YFSETQ. Trimming left V 3 bases short and J 1 base short, with 7 bases between. The CDR3 is made up of 13 amino acids. CDR3 amino acids: CASSSNTNTEAFF. In DNA, the CDR3 is TGCGCCAGCAGCTCCAACACGAACACTGAAGCTTTCTTT.

The chain recombines TRBV6-5 with TRBJ1-4, with TRBD1 as a possible D gene (6 bases). The CDR3 contains 15 residues. Trimming removed 6 bases from V and 0 bases from J, with 11 bases in between. Germline assignment: CDR1 MNHEY and CDR2 SVGAGI. CDR3 in amino acids: CASRQGIATNEKLFF. The CDR3 coding sequence is TGTGCCAGCAGACAGGGAATTGCAACTAATGAAAAACTGTTTTTT.